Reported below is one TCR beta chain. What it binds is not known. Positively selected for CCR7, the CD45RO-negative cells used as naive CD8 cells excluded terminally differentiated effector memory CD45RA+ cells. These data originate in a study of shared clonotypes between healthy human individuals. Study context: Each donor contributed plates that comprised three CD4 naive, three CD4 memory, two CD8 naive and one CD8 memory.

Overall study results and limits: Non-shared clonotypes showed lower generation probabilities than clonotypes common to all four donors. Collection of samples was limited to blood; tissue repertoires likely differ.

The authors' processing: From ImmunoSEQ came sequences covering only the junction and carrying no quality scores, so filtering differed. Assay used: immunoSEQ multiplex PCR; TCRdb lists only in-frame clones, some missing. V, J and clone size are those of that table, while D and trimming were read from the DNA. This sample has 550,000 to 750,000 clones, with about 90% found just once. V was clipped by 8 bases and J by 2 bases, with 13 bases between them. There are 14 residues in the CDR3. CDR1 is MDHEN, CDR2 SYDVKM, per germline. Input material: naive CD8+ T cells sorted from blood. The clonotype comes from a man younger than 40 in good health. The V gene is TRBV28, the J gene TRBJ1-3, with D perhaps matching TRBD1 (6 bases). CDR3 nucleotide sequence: TGTGCCAGCTCCCGGGACAAGGCTGGAAACACCATATATTTT. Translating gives CASSRDKAGNTIYF.